This T cell receptor (beta chain) was retrieved from a study of blood T cell repertoires in COVID-19. Study in general: Acute-phase and convalescent COVID-19 samples originated in the United States, Italy and Spain.

Per germline, CDR1 SEHNR and CDR2 FQNEAQ (reference sequence). Germline trimming cut 6 bases from V and 0 bases from J; bases unmatched to any gene: 4. This CDR3 spans 15 amino acids. Repertoires were generated with immunoSEQ multiplex PCR, while TCRdb's copy carries only in-frame clones and drops some. Seen here are about 290,000 clones, about 82% observed once, and the top ten hold about 4%. Sequenced: peripheral blood. J is TRBJ1-3 and V is TRBV7-9; 8 positions match TRBD1. This receptor was obtained from a woman aged 45-65 years with active or convalescent COVID-19. CDR3 sequence (DNA): TGTGCCAGCAGACGAGGACAGGGCTCTGGAAACACCATATATTTT. Its protein product is CASRRGQGSGNTIYF.